This T cell receptor beta chain stems from a study of T-cell reconstitution after alpha-beta-depleted transplantation in children. As it was prepared, the TCRbeta library received unique molecular identifiers. TCRdb reprocessed the PCR reads with MiXCR, giving one entry per CDR3 protein. The sample carries roughly 100,000 distinct CDR3 sequences, 7% to 10% recorded once. This clonotype occurred many times. Germline-derived CDR1 and CDR2 are SGHTA and FQGNSA. The CDR3 sequence is 15 residues long. Trimming cost V 8 bases and J 8 bases, with 24 bases left between them. J is TRBJ1-2 and V is TRBV7-2; D call uncertain. Here the sequenced sample was PBMCs from the stem cell graft donor, taken from the stem cell graft. This TCR was recovered from a human donor who donated a stem cell graft to a child with congenital amegakaryocytic thrombocytopenia. CDR3 nucleotide sequence: TGTGCCAGCTACATTCTTAGCTCCGCGATGGGCGGCTACACCTTC. Translating gives CASYILSSAMGGYTF.